This passage covers 23 T cell receptor beta chains from one sample sequenced in a study of cytomegalovirus exposure and HLA in healthy donors. Sequencing was performed with immunoSEQ multiplex PCR; in TCRdb, only in-frame clones are kept and a portion is missing. The data contain almost 200,000 clones, 80% to 90% of them singletons. The sample was PBMCs. Receptor source: a woman in her 30s in good health and CMV-seronegative.

This CDR3 reads CASSEAVYGGTIVSGNTQYF. In DNA, the CDR3 is TGTGCCAGCAGTGAAGCAGTATATGGCGGGACGATTGTCAGTGGGAATACGCAGTATTTT. The chain has TRBV6-1 and TRBJ2-3, with D tentatively TRBD2 (6 bases). This CDR3 has 20 residues. Germline-derived CDR1 and CDR2 are MNHNS and SASEGT. Trimming removed 0 bases at V and 7 bases at J, with 29 bases between.

There are a few counts of this clone. The rearrangement uses TRBV19 and TRBJ2-1; 9 nucleotides line up with TRBD1. After removal of 2 bases from V and 14 bases from J, the junction contained 4 bases not matched to a gene. Germline CDR1 is LNHDA and CDR2 is SQIVND (reference sequence). The length of the CDR3 is 12 residues. CDR3 nucleotides: TGTGCCAGTAGTATACCGGGACAGGGAGAGTTCTTC. As protein: CASSIPGQGEFF.

The V and J genes are TRBV1 and TRBJ2-2; the D call in the table, TRBD2, was not verified against the DNA. TRBV1 is annotated as a pseudogene. This CDR3 spans 20 amino acids. This CDR3 reads CTSSQDRGLAGGTNTGELFF. The CDR3 DNA reads as TGCACCAGCAGCCAAGATCGCGGACTAGCGGGGGGGACGAACACCGGGGAGCTGTTTTTT.

This chain uses TRBV28 with TRBJ1-2; D might be TRBD1 (6 bases). The CDR3 is 14 amino acids. Germline V lookup: CDR1 MDHEN, CDR2 SYDVKM. The V end lost 5 bases, the J end lost 3 bases, and 13 bases lay between the germline ends. The CDR3 here is CASSLDSPDYGYTF. The CDR3 DNA is TGTGCCAGCAGTCTGGACAGCCCGGACTATGGCTACACCTTC.

The CDR3 loop is CAWSVPFWTSGRRTDTQYF. Here the CDR3 DNA reads TGTGCCTGGAGTGTACCTTTTTGGACTAGCGGGAGAAGGACAGATACGCAGTATTTT. This chain uses TRBV30 with TRBJ2-3; 13 nucleotides line up with TRBD2. CDR1 is GTSNPN, CDR2 SVGIG, per germline (reference sequence). The CDR3 extends over 19 amino acids. V gave up 0 bases and J gave up 3 bases; unmatched junction bases: 12.

The chain links TRBV7-9 to TRBJ2-7, with D possibly being TRBD2 (6 bases). The CDR3 sequence is 14 residues long. Per germline, CDR1 SEHNR and CDR2 FQNEAQ (reference sequence). The V end was cut by 1 base, the J end by 5 bases, with 12 bases between. The CDR3 DNA reads TGTGCCAGCAGCTTAGGAGGGAGGCGCGACGAGCAGTACTTC. This codes for CASSLGGRRDEQYF.

V usage is TRBV2 and J usage is TRBJ1-2; 7 bases match TRBD1. Losses at the gene ends were 1 base for V and 4 bases for J; bases not matched to a gene: 6. The CDR3 totals 15 residues. Germline V gene data show CDR1 as SNHLY and CDR2 as FYNNEI. The CDR3 reads CASSEEGAGSYGYTF. The CDR3 DNA follows: TGTGCCAGCAGTGAAGAGGGGGCGGGGAGCTATGGCTACACCTTC. The full variable domain, with the rest looked up from reference TRBV2 and TRBJ1-2, is EPEVTQTPSHQVTQMGQEVILRCVPISNHLYFYWYRQILGQKVEFLVSFYNNEISEKSEIFDDQFSVERPDGSNFTLKIRSTKLEDSAMYFCASSEEGAGSYGYTFGSGTRLTVV.

The rearrangement links TRBV15 to TRBJ2-7; D is undetermined. V lost 4 bases, J lost 6 bases, and 13 bases lay in between. CDR1 LNHNV and CDR2 YYDKDF come from the germline V gene (reference sequence). This CDR3 is built from 13 residues. The CDR3 nucleotides read TGTGCCACCAGCAAGTTCGGTCTACCCGAGCAGTACTTC. Amino acids: CATSKFGLPEQYF.

This clone was found once. The rearrangement joins TRBV6-6 to TRBJ1-1; D gene unclear. The CDR3 spans 14 residues. Germline CDR1 reads MNHNY; CDR2 reads SVGAGI (reference sequence). V shed 4 bases and J shed 1 base, with 10 bases lying between them. For the CDR3, the DNA is TGTGCCAGCAGTTTCTTCGGGGAGAACACTGAAGCTTTCTTT. Amino acids: CASSFFGENTEAFF.

The rearrangement joins TRBV4-1 to TRBJ1-1; D unresolved. Germline CDR1 reads MGHRA; CDR2 reads YSYEKL. V was pared by 1 base and J by 1 base, with 13 bases between. The CDR3 extends over 16 amino acids. In DNA, the CDR3 is TGCGCCAGCAGCCAAGTCCTCTCACGGGAGAACACTGAAGCTTTCTTT. Translation gives CASSQVLSRENTEAFF.

This chain joins TRBV30 and TRBJ1-3; possibly TRBD1 for D (6 bases). CDR1 is GTSNPN and CDR2 is SVGIG in the germline V gene (reference sequence). Trimming shortened V by 0 bases and J by 5 bases, and 11 bases separated the two germline ends. The CDR3 is 14 amino acids. CDR3 region: CAWSVTTGRNTIYF. The DNA for the CDR3 is TGTGCCTGGAGTGTTACGACAGGCCGAAACACCATATATTTT.

This sequence joins TRBV9 and TRBJ2-5; the D gene is possibly TRBD1 (5 bases). The V end was cut by 5 bases, the J end by 5 bases, with 13 bases between. Germline V gives CDR1 SGDLS, CDR2 YYNGEE. This CDR3 contains 13 residues. The CDR3 coding sequence is TGTGCCAGCAGTATACAGGCCAGCGAGACCCAGTACTTC. Protein sequence: CASSIQASETQYF.

This chain uses TRBV6-5 with TRBJ1-1, with a possible D match to TRBD1 (6 bases). The CDR3 length is 13 residues. Trimming stripped 11 bases from V and 2 bases from J, with 15 bases between. CDR1 MNHEY and CDR2 SVGAGI come from the germline V gene. CDR3 region: CAAMGQLNTEAFF. CDR3 sequence (DNA): TGTGCCGCCATGGGACAACTTAACACTGAAGCTTTCTTT.

This clone was observed a few times. The J gene is TRBJ1-6, the V gene TRBV7-3, with D possibly being TRBD1 (5 bases). Germline V CDR1 and CDR2: SGHTA, FQGTGA. The CDR3 loop spans 14 amino acids. V lost 5 bases to trimming and J lost 7 bases, with 12 bases between them. The CDR3 coding sequence is TGTGCCAGCAGCCCGGGCGGGGCCAATTCACCCCTCCACTTT. This sequence encodes CASSPGGANSPLHF. Drawing the rest from reference TRBV7-3 and TRBJ1-6, the complete variable domain is GAGVSQTPSNKVTEKGKYVELRCDPISGHTALYWYRQSLGQGPEFLIYFQGTGAADDSGLPNDRFFAVRPEGSVSTLKIQRTERGDSAVYLCASSPGGANSPLHFGNGTRLTVT.

The chain links TRBV5-1 to TRBJ2-2, with D perhaps TRBD2 (5 bases). The ends were cut back, 9 bases at V and 1 base at J, with 16 bases in the middle. The CDR3 runs to 15 residues. Germline values: CDR1 SGHRS, CDR2 YFSETQ. The DNA for the CDR3 is TGCGCCACCCACCCCTCAGCGGTGAACACCGGGGAGCTGTTTTTT. This sequence encodes CATHPSAVNTGELFF.

The chain recombines TRBV6-1 with TRBJ2-7, with D tentatively TRBD1 (5 bases). The CDR3 has 13 residues. V was cut by 7 bases and J by 4 bases, with 14 bases left in between. Germline V gene lookup returns CDR1 MNHNS and CDR2 SASEGT. DNA for the CDR3: TGTGCCAGCACCCCAGGGCCTGATTACGAGCAGTACTTC. Amino acids: CASTPGPDYEQYF.

For the CDR3, the DNA is TGTGCCAGCAGTCCCCTTGGGACAGGGAAGGGCTACACCTTC. Translated, it gives CASSPLGTGKGYTF. The rearrangement links TRBV6-5 to TRBJ1-2; TRBD1 aligns across 9 bases. The CDR3 is made up of 14 amino acids. V lost 5 bases and J lost 8; bases outside the gene matches: 9. Germline-derived CDR1 and CDR2 are MNHEY and SVGAGI.

The rearrangement links TRBV5-1 to TRBJ2-2; D not certain. Germline V gene lookup returns CDR1 SGHRS and CDR2 YFSETQ. V was pared by 4 bases and J by 2 bases, with 12 bases between. The CDR3 sequence is 15 residues long. The CDR3 sequence: CASSPSRPNTGELFF. As DNA, the CDR3 is TGCGCCAGCAGCCCCTCGAGGCCTAACACCGGGGAGCTGTTTTTT. The entire variable domain, with the rest obtained from reference TRBV5-1 and TRBJ2-2, is as follows: KAGVTQTPRYLIKTRGQQVTLSCSPISGHRSVSWYQQTPGQGLQFLFEYFSETQRNKGNFPGRFSGRQFSNSRSEMNVSTLELGDSALYLCASSPSRPNTGELFFGEGSRLTVL.

In nucleotides, the CDR3 is TGTGCCACCAGCAGAGAAGGCGGTATCTCTGGGGCCAACGTCCTGACTTTC. Protein: CATSREGGISGANVLTF. The V and J genes are TRBV15 and TRBJ2-6; D call uncertain. CDR3 length: 17 amino acids. The germline V gene has CDR1 LNHNV and CDR2 YYDKDF (reference sequence). V was trimmed by 0 bases and J by 0 bases, leaving 9 bases between them.

This clone was seen just once. Other nucleotide sequences in the sample specify the same CDR3. The CDR3 sequence: CASSLGGYEQYF. As DNA, the CDR3 is TGTGCCAGCAGCCTGGGGGGCTACGAGCAGTACTTC. The chain is built from TRBV27 and TRBJ2-7; perhaps TRBD2 as D (6 bases). Trimming left V 6 bases short and J 3 bases short, with 9 bases between. The CDR3 covers 12 residues. CDR1 MNHEY and CDR2 SMNVEV come from the germline V gene (reference sequence).

The J gene is TRBJ2-7, the V gene TRBV6-1, with 13 bases aligning to TRBD2. V dropped 6 bases and J dropped 1; count of bases not matched to a gene: 0. Germline loops: CDR1 MNHNS, CDR2 SASEGT. The CDR3 consists of 14 residues. The CDR3 here is CASRTSGGSYEQYF. The CDR3 DNA follows: TGTGCCAGCAGGACTAGCGGGGGGTCCTACGAGCAGTACTTC.

V gene TRBV7-2 combines with J gene TRBJ2-7; 11 positions match TRBD2. Trimming removed 5 bases from V and 4 bases from J; junction bases left unmatched: 10. The CDR3 has 16 residues. Per the germline V gene, CDR1 is SGHTA and CDR2 is FQGNSA. CDR3 amino acids: CASSGGGLAEHYEQYF. Written as DNA, the CDR3 is TGTGCCAGCAGCGGGGGGGGACTAGCGGAGCATTACGAGCAGTACTTC. Drawing the rest from reference TRBV7-2 and TRBJ2-7, the complete variable domain is GAGVSQSPSNKVTEKGKDVELRCDPISGHTALYWYRQSLGQGLEFLIYFQGNSAPDKSGLPSDRFSAERTGGSVSTLTIQRTQQEDSAVYLCASSGGGLAEHYEQYFGPGTRLTVT.

The chain uses TRBV18 and TRBJ1-1, with D perhaps TRBD1 (6 bases). CDR3 length: 14 amino acids. Germline CDR1 is KGHSH and CDR2 is LQKENI. With 3 bases removed from V and 5 bases from J, the gap between germline ends came to 13 bases. The CDR3 nucleotides read TGTGCCAGCTCACCCTCGCGAGGGACAACTGAAGCTTTCTTT. Translating gives CASSPSRGTTEAFF.